This TCR beta chain came from a study of blood T cell repertoires in COVID-19. Profiled with immunoSEQ multiplex PCR; TCRdb holds only in-frame clones, not every one. Found here are more than 95,000 clones, about 83% of them singletons; the top ten hold approximately 5.6%. Sequencing was performed on peripheral blood. The origin of this receptor is a man between 65 and 85 years old with acute or convalescent COVID-19.

The CDR3 DNA is TGTGCCTGGAGTGTAGCGCTCCTATCCTACGAGCAGTACTTC. Its translation: CAWSVALLSYEQYF. The V call is TRBV30, the J call TRBJ2-7; no firm D call. The CDR3 has 14 amino acids. Germline V gene data show CDR1 as GTSNPN and CDR2 as SVGIG (reference sequence). V lost 0 bases, J lost 1 base, and 10 bases lay in between. The whole variable domain, remainder taken from reference TRBV30 and TRBJ2-7, is SQTIHQWPATLVQPVGSPLSLECTVEGTSNPNLYWYRQAAGRGLQLLFYSVGIGQISSEVPQNLSASRPQDRQFILSSKKLLLSDSGFYLCAWSVALLSYEQYFGPGTRLTVT.